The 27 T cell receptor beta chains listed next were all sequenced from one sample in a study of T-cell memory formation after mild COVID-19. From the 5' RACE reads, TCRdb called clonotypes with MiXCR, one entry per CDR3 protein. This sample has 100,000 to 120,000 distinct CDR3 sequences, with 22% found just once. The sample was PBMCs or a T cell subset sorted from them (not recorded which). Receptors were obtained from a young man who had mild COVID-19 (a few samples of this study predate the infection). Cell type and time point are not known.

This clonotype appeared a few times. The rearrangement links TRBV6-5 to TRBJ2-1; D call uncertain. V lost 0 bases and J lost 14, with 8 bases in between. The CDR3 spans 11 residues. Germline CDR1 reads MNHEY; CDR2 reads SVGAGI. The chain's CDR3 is CASSYSDLEFF. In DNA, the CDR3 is TGTGCCAGCAGTTACTCCGACTTAGAGTTCTTC.

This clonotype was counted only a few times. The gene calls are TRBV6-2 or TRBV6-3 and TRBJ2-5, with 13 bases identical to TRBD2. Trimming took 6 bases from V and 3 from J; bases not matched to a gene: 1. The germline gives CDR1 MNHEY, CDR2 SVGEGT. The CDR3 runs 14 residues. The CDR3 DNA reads TGTGCCAGCAGAGGGACTAGCGGGGAAGAGACCCAGTACTTC. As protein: CASRGTSGEETQYF.

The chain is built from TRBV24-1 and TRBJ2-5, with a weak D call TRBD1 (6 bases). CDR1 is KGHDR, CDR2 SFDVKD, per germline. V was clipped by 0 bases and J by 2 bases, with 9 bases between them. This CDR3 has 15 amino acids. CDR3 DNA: TGTGCCACCAGTGATTTGGAGGGACAACAAGAGACCCAGTACTTC. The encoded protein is CATSDLEGQQETQYF.

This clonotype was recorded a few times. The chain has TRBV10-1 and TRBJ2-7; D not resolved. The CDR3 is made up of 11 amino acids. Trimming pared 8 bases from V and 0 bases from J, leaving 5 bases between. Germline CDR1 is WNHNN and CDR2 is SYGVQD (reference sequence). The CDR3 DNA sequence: TGCGCCAGCGGCAACTCCTACGAGCAGTACTTC. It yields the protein CASGNSYEQYF.

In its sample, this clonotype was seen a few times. The CDR3 loop is CASLLDSSSGNTIYF. CDR3 bases: TGTGCCAGCTTATTGGACTCCAGCTCTGGAAACACCATATATTTT. The chain joins TRBV19 to TRBJ1-3; D not resolved. Germline values: CDR1 LNHDA, CDR2 SQIVND (reference sequence). V was clipped by 9 bases and J by 0 bases, with 15 bases between them. This CDR3 comprises 15 residues.

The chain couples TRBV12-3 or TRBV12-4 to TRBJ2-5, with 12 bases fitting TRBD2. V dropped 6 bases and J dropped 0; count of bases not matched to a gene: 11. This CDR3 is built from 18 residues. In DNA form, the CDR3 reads TGTGCCAGCAGCCCCTCTAGCGGGGGGGACGAGTACCAAGAGACCCAGTACTTC. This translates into CASSPSSGGDEYQETQYF.

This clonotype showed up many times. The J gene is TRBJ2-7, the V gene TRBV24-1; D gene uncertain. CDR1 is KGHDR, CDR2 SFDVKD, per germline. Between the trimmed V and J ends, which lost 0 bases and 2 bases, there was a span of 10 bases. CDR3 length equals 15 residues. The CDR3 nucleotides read TGTGCCACCAGTGATTTGCAAGTTCAGCCCTACGAGCAGTACGTC. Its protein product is CATSDLQVQPYEQYV.

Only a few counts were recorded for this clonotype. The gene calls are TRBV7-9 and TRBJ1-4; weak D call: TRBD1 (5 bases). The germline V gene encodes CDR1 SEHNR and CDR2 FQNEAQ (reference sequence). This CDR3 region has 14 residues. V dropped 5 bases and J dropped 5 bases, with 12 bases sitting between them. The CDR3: CASSDQGSNEKLFF. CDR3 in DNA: TGTGCCAGCAGCGACCAGGGATCAAATGAAAAACTGTTTTTT. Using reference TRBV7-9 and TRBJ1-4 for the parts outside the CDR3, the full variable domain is DTGVSQNPRHKITKRGQNVTFRCDPISEHNRLYWYRQTLGQGPEFLTYFQNEAQLEKSRLLSDRFSAERPKGSFSTLEIQRTEQGDSAMYLCASSDQGSNEKLFFGSGTQLSVL.

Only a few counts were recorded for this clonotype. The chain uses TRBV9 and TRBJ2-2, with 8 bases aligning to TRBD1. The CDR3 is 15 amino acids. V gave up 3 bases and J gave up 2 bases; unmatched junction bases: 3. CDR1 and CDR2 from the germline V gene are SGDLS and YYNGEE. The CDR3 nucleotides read TGTGCCAGCAGCGGACAGGGGCGAAACACCGGGGAGCTGTTTTTT. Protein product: CASSGQGRNTGELFF.

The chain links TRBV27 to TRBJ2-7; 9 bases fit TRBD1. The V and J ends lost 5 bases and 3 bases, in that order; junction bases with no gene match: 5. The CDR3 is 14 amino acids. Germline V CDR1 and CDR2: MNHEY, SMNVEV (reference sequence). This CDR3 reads CASSPGTGLYEQYF. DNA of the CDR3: TGTGCCAGCAGTCCGGGGACAGGGCTCTACGAGCAGTACTTC.

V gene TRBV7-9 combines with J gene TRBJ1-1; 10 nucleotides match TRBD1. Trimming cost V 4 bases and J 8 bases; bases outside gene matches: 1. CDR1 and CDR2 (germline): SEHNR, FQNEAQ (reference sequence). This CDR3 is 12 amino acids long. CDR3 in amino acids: CASSWGQGEAFF. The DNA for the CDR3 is TGTGCCAGCAGCTGGGGACAGGGGGAAGCTTTCTTT.

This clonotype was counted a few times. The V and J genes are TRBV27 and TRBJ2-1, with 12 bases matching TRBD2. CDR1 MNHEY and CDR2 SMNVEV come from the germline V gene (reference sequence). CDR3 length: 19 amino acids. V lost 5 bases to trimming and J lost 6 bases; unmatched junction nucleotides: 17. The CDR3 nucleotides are TGTGCCAGCAGTGGGCGACTAGCGGGGGAACCGGATGGGAGCAATGAGCAGTTCTTC. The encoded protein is CASSGRLAGEPDGSNEQFF.

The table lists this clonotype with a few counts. DNA for the CDR3: TGTGCCAGCAAGAGACAGGGGGCCTCCGGGGAGCAGTTCTTC. The encoded protein is CASKRQGASGEQFF. V is TRBV6-2 or TRBV6-3 and J is TRBJ2-1, with 10 positions matching TRBD1. In germline, CDR1 is MNHEY, CDR2 SVGEGT. The V gene end was trimmed by 7 bases and the J gene end by 10 bases; junction bases not matched to a gene: 10. The CDR3 has 14 amino acids.

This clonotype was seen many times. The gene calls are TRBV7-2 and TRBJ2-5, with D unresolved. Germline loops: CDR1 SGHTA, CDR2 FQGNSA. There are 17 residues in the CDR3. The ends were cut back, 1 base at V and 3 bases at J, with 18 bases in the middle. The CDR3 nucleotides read TGTGCCAGCAGCTTAGGACTTGTGGGTTCGGTGGAAGAGACCCAGTACTTC. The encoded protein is CASSLGLVGSVEETQYF.

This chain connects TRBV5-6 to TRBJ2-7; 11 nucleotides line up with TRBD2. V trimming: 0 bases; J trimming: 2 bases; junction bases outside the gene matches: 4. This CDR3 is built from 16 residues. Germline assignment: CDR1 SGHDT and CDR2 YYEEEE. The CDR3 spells CASSLGLAGGPYEQYV. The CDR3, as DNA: TGTGCCAGCAGCTTGGGCCTAGCGGGGGGACCCTACGAGCAGTACGTC.

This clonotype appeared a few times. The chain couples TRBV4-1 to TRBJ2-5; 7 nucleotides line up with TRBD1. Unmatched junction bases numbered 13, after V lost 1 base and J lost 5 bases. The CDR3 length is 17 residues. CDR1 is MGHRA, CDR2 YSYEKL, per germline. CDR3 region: CASSQVRDRLYAETQYF. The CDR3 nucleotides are TGCGCCAGCAGCCAAGTTCGGGACAGACTCTATGCGGAGACCCAGTACTTC.

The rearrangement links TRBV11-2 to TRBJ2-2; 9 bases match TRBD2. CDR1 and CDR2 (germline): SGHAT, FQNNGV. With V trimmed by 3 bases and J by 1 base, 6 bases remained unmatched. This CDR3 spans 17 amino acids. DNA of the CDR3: TGTGCCAGCAGCTTGGGAGCGGGGGGATGGAACACCGGGGAGCTGTTTTTT. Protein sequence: CASSLGAGGWNTGELFF.

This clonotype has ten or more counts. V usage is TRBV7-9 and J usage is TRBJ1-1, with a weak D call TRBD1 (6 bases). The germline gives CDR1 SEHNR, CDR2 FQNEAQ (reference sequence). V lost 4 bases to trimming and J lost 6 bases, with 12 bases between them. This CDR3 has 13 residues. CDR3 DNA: TGTGCCAGCAGCTGGGGGGCAGGGCCTGAAGCTTTCTTT. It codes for CASSWGAGPEAFF.

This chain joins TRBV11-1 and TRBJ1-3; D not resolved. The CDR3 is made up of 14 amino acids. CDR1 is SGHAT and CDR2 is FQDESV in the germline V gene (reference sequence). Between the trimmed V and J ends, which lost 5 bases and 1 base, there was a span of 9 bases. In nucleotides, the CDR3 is TGTGCCAGCAGCCGACAAGTATCTGGAAACACCATATATTTT. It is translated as CASSRQVSGNTIYF.

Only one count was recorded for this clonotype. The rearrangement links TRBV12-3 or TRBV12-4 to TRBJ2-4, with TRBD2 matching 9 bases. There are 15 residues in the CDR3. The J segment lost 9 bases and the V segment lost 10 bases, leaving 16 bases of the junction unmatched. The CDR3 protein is CAKSARGGAYGIQYF. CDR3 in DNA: TGTGCCAAAAGCGCCCGCGGGGGGGCTTATGGCATTCAGTACTTC.

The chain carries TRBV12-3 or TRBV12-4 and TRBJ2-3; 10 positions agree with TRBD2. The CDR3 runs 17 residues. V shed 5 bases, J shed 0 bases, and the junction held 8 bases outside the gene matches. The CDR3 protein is CASSRERGGQSTDTQYF. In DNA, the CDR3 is TGTGCCAGCAGTAGAGAGCGGGGGGGCCAAAGCACAGATACGCAGTATTTT.

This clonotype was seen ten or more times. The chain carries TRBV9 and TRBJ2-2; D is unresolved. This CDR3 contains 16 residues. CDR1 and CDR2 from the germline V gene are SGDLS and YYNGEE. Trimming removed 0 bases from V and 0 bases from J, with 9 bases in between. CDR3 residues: CASSVGEQPNTGELFF. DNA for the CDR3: TGTGCCAGCAGCGTAGGGGAACAGCCGAACACCGGGGAGCTGTTTTTT.

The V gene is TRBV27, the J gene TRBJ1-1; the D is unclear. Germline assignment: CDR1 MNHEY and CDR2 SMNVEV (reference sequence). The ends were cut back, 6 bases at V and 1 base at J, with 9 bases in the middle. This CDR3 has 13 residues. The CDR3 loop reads CASRSRPNTEAFF. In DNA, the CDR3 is TGTGCCAGCAGGTCTCGCCCGAACACTGAAGCTTTCTTT.

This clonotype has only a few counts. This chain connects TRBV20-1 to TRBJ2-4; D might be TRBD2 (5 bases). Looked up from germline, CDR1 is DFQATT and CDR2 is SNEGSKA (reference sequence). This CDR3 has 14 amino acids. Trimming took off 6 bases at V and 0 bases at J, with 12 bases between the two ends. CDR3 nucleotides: TGCAGTGCGTATAAAGGACTAGCCAAAAACATTCAGTACTTC. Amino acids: CSAYKGLAKNIQYF.

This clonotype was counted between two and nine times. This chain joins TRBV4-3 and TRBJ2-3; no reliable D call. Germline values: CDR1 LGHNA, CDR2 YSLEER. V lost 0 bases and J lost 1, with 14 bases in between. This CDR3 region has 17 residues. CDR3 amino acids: CASSQDVSRLGTDTQYF. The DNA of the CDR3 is TGCGCCAGCAGCCAAGATGTCTCCCGTCTCGGCACAGATACGCAGTATTTT.

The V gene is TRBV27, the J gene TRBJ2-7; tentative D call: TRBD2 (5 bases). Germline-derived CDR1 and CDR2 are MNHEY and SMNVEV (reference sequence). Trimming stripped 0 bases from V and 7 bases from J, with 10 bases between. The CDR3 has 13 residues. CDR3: CASSLSGRGEQYF. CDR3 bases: TGTGCCAGCAGTTTATCGGGTCGCGGGGAGCAGTACTTC.

CDR3 sequence reads: CSVTWMNTEAFF. In nucleotides, the CDR3 is TGCAGCGTCACATGGATGAACACTGAAGCTTTCTTT. The chain employs TRBV29-1 and TRBJ1-1; D uncertain. Germline CDR1 SQVTM, CDR2 ANQGSEA. This CDR3 is built from 12 residues. The V and J ends lost 6 bases and 0 bases respectively, with 8 bases between them.